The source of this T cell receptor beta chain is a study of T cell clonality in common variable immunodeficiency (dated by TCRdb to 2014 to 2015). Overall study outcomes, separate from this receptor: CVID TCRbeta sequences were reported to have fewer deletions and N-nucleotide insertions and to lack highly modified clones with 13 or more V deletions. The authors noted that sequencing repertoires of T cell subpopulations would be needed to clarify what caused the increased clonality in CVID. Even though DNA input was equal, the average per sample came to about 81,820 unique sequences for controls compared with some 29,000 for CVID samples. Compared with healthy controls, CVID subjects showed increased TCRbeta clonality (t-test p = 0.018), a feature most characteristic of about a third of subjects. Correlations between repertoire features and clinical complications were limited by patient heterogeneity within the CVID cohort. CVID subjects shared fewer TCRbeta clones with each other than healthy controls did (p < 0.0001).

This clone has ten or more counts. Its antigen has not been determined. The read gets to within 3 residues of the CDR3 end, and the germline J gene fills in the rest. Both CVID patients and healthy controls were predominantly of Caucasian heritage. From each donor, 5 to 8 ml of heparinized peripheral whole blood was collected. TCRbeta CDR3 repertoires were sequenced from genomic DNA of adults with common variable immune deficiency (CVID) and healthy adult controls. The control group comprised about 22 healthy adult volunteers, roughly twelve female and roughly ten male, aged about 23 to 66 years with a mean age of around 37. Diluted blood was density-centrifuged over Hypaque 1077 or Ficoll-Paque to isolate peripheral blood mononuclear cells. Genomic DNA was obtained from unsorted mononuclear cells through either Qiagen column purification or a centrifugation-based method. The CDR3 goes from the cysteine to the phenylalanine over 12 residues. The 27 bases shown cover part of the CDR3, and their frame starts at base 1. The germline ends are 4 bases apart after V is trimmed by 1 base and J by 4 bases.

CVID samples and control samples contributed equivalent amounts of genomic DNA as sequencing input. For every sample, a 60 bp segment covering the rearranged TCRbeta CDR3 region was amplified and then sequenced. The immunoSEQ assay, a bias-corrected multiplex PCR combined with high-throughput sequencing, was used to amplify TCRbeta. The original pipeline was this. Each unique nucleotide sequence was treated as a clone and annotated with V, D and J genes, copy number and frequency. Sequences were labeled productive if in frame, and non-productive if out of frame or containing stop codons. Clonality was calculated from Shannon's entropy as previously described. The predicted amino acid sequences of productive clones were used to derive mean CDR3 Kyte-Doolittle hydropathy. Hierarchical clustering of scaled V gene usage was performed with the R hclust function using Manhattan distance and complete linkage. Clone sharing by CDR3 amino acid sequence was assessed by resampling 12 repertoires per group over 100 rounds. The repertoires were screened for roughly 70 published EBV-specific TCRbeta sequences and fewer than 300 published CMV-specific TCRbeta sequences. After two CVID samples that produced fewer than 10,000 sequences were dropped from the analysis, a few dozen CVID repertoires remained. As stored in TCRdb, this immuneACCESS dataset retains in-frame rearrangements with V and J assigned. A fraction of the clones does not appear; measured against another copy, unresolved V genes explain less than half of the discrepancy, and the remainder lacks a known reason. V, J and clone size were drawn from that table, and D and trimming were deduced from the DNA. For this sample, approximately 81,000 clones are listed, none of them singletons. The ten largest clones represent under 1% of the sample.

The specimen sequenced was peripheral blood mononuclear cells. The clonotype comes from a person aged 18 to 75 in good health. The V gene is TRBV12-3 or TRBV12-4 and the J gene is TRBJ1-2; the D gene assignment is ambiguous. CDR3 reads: CASSLGLYGYTF. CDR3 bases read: TGTGCCAGCAGTTTAGGGCTCTATGGC.